Listed here are 15 T cell receptor beta chains from one sample, sequenced in a study of T cell repertoires in cytomegalovirus infection. TCRdb reprocessed the reads with MiXCR, giving one entry per CDR3 protein. The sample holds some 450,000 distinct CDR3 sequences, approximately 31% seen once. The sequencing sample was made of PBMCs. These receptors came from a human donor in good health (CMV status not recorded). Some clones in this sample may be carry-over from other donors' samples.

The J gene is TRBJ1-3, the V gene TRBV20-1; D possibly corresponds to TRBD1 (5 bases). Trimming stripped 4 bases from V and 0 bases from J, with 16 bases between. The CDR3 totals 16 residues. The germline CDR1 and CDR2 sequences are DFQATT and SNEGSKA (reference sequence). CDR3 loop: CSAKWGSGDSGNTIYF. In DNA, the CDR3 is TGCAGTGCTAAATGGGGGTCGGGGGACTCTGGAAACACCATATATTTT.

This clonotype has a count of ten or more. The chain carries TRBV7-2 and TRBJ1-5; D might be TRBD1 (5 bases). With 3 bases removed from V and 4 bases from J, the gap between germline ends came to 10 bases. Per the germline V gene, CDR1 is SGHTA and CDR2 is FQGNSA. The CDR3 is 14 residues long. The CDR3 reads CASSLGRQNQPQHF. The CDR3 DNA follows: TGTGCCAGCAGCTTGGGGCGACAGAATCAGCCCCAGCATTTT.

The sample holds a few counts of this clonotype. The rearrangement joins TRBV9 to TRBJ2-3; 7 nucleotides agree with TRBD2. The J segment lost 2 bases and the V segment lost 3 bases, leaving 3 bases of the junction unmatched. This CDR3 spans 14 amino acids. Looked up from germline, CDR1 is SGDLS and CDR2 is YYNGEE. The CDR3: CASSATSSTDTQYF. The CDR3, as DNA: TGTGCCAGCAGCGCGACTAGCTCCACAGATACGCAGTATTTT.

For this clonotype: One end of the junction is discordant with germline, which a read error may explain. CDR3 nucleotides: TGTGCCAGCAGCCACCGACAGGGAGGGACTGAAGCTTTCTTT. It encodes CASSHRQGGTEAFF. The V and J genes are TRBV4-1 and TRBJ1-1; the match to TRBD1 covers 7 bases. CDR1 and CDR2 from the germline V gene are MGHRA and YSYEKL. This CDR3 comprises 14 residues.

In its sample, this clonotype was seen many times. The V and J genes are TRBV7-2 and TRBJ2-4; 8 nucleotides align to TRBD2. The ends lost 5 bases at V and 0 bases at J; junction bases unmatched: 9. CDR3 length: 17 residues. Germline assignment: CDR1 SGHTA and CDR2 FQGNSA. CDR3 sequence (DNA): TGTGCCAGCAGCCCGGGAGGGCCAGGGAGAGCCAAAAACATTCAGTACTTC. Residues: CASSPGGPGRAKNIQYF.

This chain uses TRBV2 with TRBJ2-5; D may be TRBD1 (8 bases). The germline V gene has CDR1 SNHLY and CDR2 FYNNEI. Deletions cut 9 bases from V and 4 bases from J, with 18 bases between. The CDR3 sequence is 14 residues long. The CDR3 spells CASRRTGRGETQYF. CDR3 sequence (DNA): TGTGCCAGTCGTCGGACAGGGAGGGGAGAGACCCAGTACTTC.

The chain recombines TRBV12-3 or TRBV12-4 with TRBJ2-3, with D perhaps matching TRBD1 (6 bases). Trimming stripped 5 bases from V and 4 bases from J, with 13 bases between. This CDR3 comprises 14 residues. DNA for the CDR3: TGTGCCAGCAGTCCTACGGACAGCCCAGATACGCAGTATTTT. This sequence encodes CASSPTDSPDTQYF.

With respect to this clonotype: A junction end diverges from the germline sequence, so it may reflect a read error. The chain couples TRBV5-5 to TRBJ2-3, with D tentatively TRBD2 (6 bases). Germline CDR1 is SGHKS and CDR2 is YYEKEE (reference sequence). The CDR3 has 15 amino acids. Written as DNA, the CDR3 is TGTGCCAGCAGCTCAAAACTAGCTAGCACAGATACGAAGTATTTT. It codes for CASSSKLASTDTKYF. The complete variable domain, with remaining parts taken from reference TRBV5-5 and TRBJ2-3, reads DAGVTQSPTHLIKTRGQQVTLRCSPISGHKSVSWYQQVLGQGPQFIFQYYEKEERGRGNFPDRFSARQFPNYSSELNVNALLLGDSALYLCASSSKLASTDTKYFGPGTRLTVL.

This clonotype was observed many times. The chain combines TRBV6-2 or TRBV6-3 with TRBJ1-3; D remains unclear. CDR3 length: 13 residues. Trimming removed 8 bases from V and 0 bases from J, with 8 bases in between. Germline CDR1 MNHEY, CDR2 SVGEGT. The CDR3 bases are TGTGCCAGCCGCTCAAGCTCTGGAAACACCATATATTTT. Translation gives CASRSSSGNTIYF.

At least ten counts were recorded for this clonotype. The chain is built from TRBV7-2 and TRBJ1-6; D may be TRBD1 (6 bases). Germline values: CDR1 SGHTA, CDR2 FQGNSA. The V end was cut by 2 bases, the J end by 4 bases, with 18 bases between. The CDR3 consists of 18 residues. The DNA for the CDR3 is TGTGCCAGCAGCTTAAGGGGGAAGGAGACAAGTTATAATTCACCCCTCCACTTT. The encoded protein is CASSLRGKETSYNSPLHF.

This clonotype was seen many times. The chain recombines TRBV7-2 with TRBJ2-5, with 9 bases matching TRBD2. The V gene's germline CDR1 is SGHTA and CDR2 FQGNSA. The CDR3 is 15 residues long. Germline trimming cut 5 bases from V and 5 bases from J; bases unmatched to any gene: 9. The CDR3 is CASSLIGGGAETQYF. CDR3 coding DNA: TGTGCCAGCAGCCTCATTGGCGGGGGGGCGGAGACCCAGTACTTC.

The chain links TRBV3-1 to TRBJ1-2; the D gene is possibly TRBD1 (6 bases). With 5 bases removed from V and 3 bases from J, the gap between germline ends came to 10 bases. CDR3 length equals 13 residues. Germline assignment: CDR1 LGHDT and CDR2 YNNKEL (reference sequence). CDR3 sequence: CASSNTGYYGYTF. CDR3 sequence (DNA): TGTGCCAGCAGCAATACAGGGTACTATGGCTACACCTTC.

This clonotype was detected many times. This chain links TRBV7-9 with TRBJ2-3, with TRBD2 matching 8 bases. Trimming removed 5 bases from V and 1 base from J; junction bases left unmatched: 5. There are 15 residues in the CDR3. Germline V gene sequence: CDR1 SEHNR, CDR2 FQNEAQ (reference sequence). CDR3 DNA sequence: TGTGCCAGCAGCCCGATAGCGGGGCGCACAGATACGCAGTATTTT. It codes for CASSPIAGRTDTQYF.

This clonotype appeared a few times. The chain combines TRBV5-6 with TRBJ2-2, with 7 positions matching TRBD2. V lost 1 base to trimming and J lost 5 bases; unmatched junction nucleotides: 2. Germline V CDR1 and CDR2: SGHDT, YYEEEE. CDR3 length equals 14 residues. CDR3 bases: TGTGCCAGCAGCTTGTACGGGAGGACCGGGGAGCTGTTTTTT. This translates into CASSLYGRTGELFF.

Turning to this clonotype: Its ends do not fully match the called genes, so a read error is possible. The rearrangement uses TRBV10-3 and TRBJ2-7; no firm D call. Germline V gene sequence: CDR1 ENHRY, CDR2 SYGVKD. The CDR3 is 13 residues long. In DNA form, the CDR3 reads TGTGCCATCAGTGTGACCCCCAGAGGCGAGCCGTACTTC. Its protein product is CAISVTPRGEPYF.